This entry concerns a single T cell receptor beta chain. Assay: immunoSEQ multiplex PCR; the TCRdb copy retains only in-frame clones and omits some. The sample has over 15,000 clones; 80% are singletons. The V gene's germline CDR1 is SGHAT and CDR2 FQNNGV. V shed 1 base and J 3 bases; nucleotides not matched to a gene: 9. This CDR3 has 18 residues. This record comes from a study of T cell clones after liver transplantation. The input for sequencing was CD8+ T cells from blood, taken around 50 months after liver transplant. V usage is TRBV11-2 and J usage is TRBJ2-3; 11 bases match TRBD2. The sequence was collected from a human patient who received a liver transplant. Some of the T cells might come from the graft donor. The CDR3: CASSLVMFLAGGTDTQYF. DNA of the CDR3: TGTGCCAGCAGCTTAGTTATGTTTCTAGCGGGAGGTACAGATACGCAGTATTTT.